The subject of this entry is one TCR beta chain. As processed by the authors: Amplification from reference gene primers served as the basis for estimated nucleated cell counts. Profiled with immunoSEQ multiplex PCR; TCRdb holds only in-frame clones, not every one. V and J calls and clone size are those listed in that table; D and trimming were worked out from the DNA. The profile covers about 140,000 clones, with over 80% appearing a single time and approximately 1.4% taken by the ten largest. This sample is part of a study of blood T cell repertoires in COVID-19. Overall study context: COVID-19 samples from acute and convalescent phases originated in the United States, Italy and Spain. T cells, B-cell-depleted T cells, or PBMCs provided the cDNA or gDNA that served as material.

CDR1 and CDR2 (germline): WSHSY, SAAADI. V lost 9 bases, J lost 1 base, and 6 bases stayed unmatched. The CDR3 is 15 residues long. The receptor's source is a human donor in a cohort sampled during active COVID-19. The sample taken for sequencing was peripheral blood. V and J are TRBV10-2 and TRBJ2-6; 7 nucleotides match TRBD2. DNA of the CDR3: TGCGCCAGTAGCGGGTTCCTTTCTGGGGCCAACGTCCTGACTTTC. Its protein product is CASSGFLSGANVLTF.